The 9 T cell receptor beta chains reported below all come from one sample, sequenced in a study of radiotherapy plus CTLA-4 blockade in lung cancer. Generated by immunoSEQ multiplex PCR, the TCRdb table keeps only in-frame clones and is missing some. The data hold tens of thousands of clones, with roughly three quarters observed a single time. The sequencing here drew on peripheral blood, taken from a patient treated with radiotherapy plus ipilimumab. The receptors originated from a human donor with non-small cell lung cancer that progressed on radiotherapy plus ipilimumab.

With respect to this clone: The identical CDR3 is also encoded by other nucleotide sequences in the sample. The DNA for the CDR3 is TGTGCCAGTAGTATAGGCGGGGGCAATGAGCAGTTCTTC. It codes for CASSIGGGNEQFF. V gene TRBV19 combines with J gene TRBJ2-1, with 7 bases identical to TRBD2. The CDR3 is made up of 13 amino acids. The germline gives CDR1 LNHDA, CDR2 SQIVND (reference sequence). J gave up 6 bases and V 1 base, and 0 bases lay outside the gene matches. Full variable domain (outside the CDR3, taken from reference TRBV19 and TRBJ2-1): DGGITQSPKYLFRKEGQNVTLSCEQNLNHDAMYWYRQDPGQGLRLIYYSQIVNDFQKGDIAEGYSVSREKKESFPLTVTSAQKNPTAFYLCASSIGGGNEQFFGPGTRLTVL.

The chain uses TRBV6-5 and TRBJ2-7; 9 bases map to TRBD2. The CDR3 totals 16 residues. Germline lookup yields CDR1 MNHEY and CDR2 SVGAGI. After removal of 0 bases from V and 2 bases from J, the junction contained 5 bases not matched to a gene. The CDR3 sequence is CASSYSMSGGTYEQYF. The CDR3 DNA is TGTGCCAGCAGTTACTCGATGAGCGGGGGGACCTACGAGCAGTACTTC.

CDR3 sequence (DNA): TGTGCCAGCAGCGTAGCGACCGGGAATGAAAAACTGTTTTTT. Its protein product is CASSVATGNEKLFF. The chain couples TRBV9 to TRBJ1-4; no clear D. Germline V gene lookup returns CDR1 SGDLS and CDR2 YYNGEE. The V end was cut by 0 bases, the J end by 5 bases, with 8 bases between. The CDR3 is made up of 14 amino acids.

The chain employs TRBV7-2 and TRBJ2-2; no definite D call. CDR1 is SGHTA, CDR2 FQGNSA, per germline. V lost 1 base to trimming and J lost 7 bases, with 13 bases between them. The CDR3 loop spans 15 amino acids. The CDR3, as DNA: TGTGCCAGCAGCTTAGACAGTTCAGGATACGGGGAGCTGTTTTTT. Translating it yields CASSLDSSGYGELFF.

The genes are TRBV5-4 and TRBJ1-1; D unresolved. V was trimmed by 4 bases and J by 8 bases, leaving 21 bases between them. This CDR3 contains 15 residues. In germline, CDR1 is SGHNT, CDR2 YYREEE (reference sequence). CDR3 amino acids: CASSPGGEIGAEAFF. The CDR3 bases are TGTGCCAGCAGCCCCGGCGGCGAAATAGGAGCGGAAGCTTTCTTT.

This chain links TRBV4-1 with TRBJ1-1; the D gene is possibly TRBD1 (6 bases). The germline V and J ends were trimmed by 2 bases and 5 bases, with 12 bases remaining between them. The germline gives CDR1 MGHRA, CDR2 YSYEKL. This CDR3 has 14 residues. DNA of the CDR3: TGCGCCAGCAGCCAATCAGGGGAGGCGACTGAAGCTTTCTTT. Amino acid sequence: CASSQSGEATEAFF.

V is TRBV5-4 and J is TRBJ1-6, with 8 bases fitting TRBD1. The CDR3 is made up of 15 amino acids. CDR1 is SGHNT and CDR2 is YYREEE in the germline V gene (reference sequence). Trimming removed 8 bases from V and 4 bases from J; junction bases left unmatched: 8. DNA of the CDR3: TGTGCCAGGAAAGAGCAGGGGGCTTATAATTCACCCCTCCACTTT. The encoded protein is CARKEQGAYNSPLHF.

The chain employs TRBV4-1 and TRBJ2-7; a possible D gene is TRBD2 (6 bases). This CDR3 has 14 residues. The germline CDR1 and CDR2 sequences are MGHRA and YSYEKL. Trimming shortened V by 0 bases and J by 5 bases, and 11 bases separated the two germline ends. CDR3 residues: CASSQEASADEQYF. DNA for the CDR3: TGCGCCAGCAGCCAAGAGGCTAGCGCCGACGAGCAGTACTTC.

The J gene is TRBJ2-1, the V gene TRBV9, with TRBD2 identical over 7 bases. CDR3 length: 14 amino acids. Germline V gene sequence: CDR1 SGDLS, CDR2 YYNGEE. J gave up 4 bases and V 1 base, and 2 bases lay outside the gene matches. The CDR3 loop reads CASSVRDYYNEQFF. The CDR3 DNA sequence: TGTGCCAGCAGCGTAAGGGACTATTACAATGAGCAGTTCTTC.